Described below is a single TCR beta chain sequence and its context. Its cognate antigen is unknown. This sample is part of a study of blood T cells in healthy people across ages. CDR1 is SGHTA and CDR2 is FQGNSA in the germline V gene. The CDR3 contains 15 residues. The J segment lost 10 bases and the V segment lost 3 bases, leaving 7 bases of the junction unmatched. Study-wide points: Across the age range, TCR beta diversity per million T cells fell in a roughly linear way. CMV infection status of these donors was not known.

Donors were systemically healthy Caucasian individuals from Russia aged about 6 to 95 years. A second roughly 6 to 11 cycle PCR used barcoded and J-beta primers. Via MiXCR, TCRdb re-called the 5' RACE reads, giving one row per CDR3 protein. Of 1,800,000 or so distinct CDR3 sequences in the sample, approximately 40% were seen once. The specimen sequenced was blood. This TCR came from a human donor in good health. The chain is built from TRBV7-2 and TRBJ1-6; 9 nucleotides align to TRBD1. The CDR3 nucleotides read TGTGCCAGCAGCTTTAGACAGGGGGGTAGGTCACCCCTCCACTTT. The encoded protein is CASSFRQGGRSPLHF.